These T cell receptor beta chains were read from a single sample in a study of T cells in narcolepsy. This table comes from immunoSEQ multiplex PCR, and its TCRdb copy is limited to in-frame clones, with some not included. The profile shows about 29,000 clones, more than 70% of them singletons. What was sequenced was memory (CD45RA-) CD4+ T cells from blood. These receptor sequences come from a human donor in good health. CDR3s include the opening cysteine and the closing phenylalanine or tryptophan. The D gene is left open where the match is weak. A clone size is listed for some rows: how often the clone was seen (once, few, many), or a class if it is expanded.

CDR3 protein | CDR3 DNA | V gene | clone size | D gene | J gene
CASSLGGGRTEAFF | TGCGCCAGCAGCTTGGGAGGGGGGAGAACTGAAGCTTTCTTT | TRBV5-1 | - | - | TRBJ1-1
CASSLGGSGSPSTDTQYF | TGTGCCAGCAGCTTAGGGGGTAGCGGGTCACCTAGCACAGATACGCAGTATTTT | TRBV11-2 | - | TRBD2 | TRBJ2-3
CASNLVYRGTNYGYTF | TGTGCCAGCAACTTGGTATATCGGGGGACTAACTATGGCTACACCTTC | TRBV5-6 | - | - | TRBJ1-2
CASRSGAGTEAFF | TGTGCCAGCAGGTCGGGCGCGGGCACTGAAGCTTTCTTT | TRBV2 | few | - | TRBJ1-1
CAISPPQGGEQYF | TGTGCCATCAGTCCCCCACAGGGCGGCGAGCAGTACTTC | TRBV10-3 | - | - | TRBJ2-7
CASSPERGTGTQYF | TGTGCCAGCAGCCCCGAGCGCGGTACAGGGACCCAGTACTTC | TRBV6-5 | - | - | TRBJ2-5
CASSQDGGVKAFF | TGTGCCAGCAGCCAAGATGGGGGGGTAAAAGCTTTCTTT | TRBV4-2 | few | - | TRBJ1-1
CSVDLLNTEAFF | TGCAGCGTTGATCTTCTGAACACTGAAGCTTTCTTT | TRBV29-1 | - | - | TRBJ1-1
CASSAPGLAGPRGEQFF | TGTGCCAGCAGTGCCCCGGGACTAGCGGGACCCCGGGGTGAGCAGTTCTTC | TRBV6-1 | - | TRBD2 | TRBJ2-1
CASSLLREVGEQFF | TGTGCCAGCAGTTTACTACGGGAGGTCGGTGAGCAGTTCTTC | TRBV28 | - | TRBD2 | TRBJ2-1
CASIPPGSGHTEAFF | TGTGCCAGCATTCCGCCCGGGTCGGGTCACACTGAAGCTTTCTTT | TRBV6-5 | - | - | TRBJ1-1
CASSMSAGGFDNEQFF | TGTGCCAGTAGTATGTCGGCGGGGGGATTTGACAATGAGCAGTTCTTC | TRBV19 | - | TRBD2 | TRBJ2-1
CASSLAGWGTEAFF | TGTGCCAGCAGCCTCGCCGGTTGGGGCACTGAAGCTTTCTTT | TRBV11-3 | - | - | TRBJ1-1
CASSEADWGQGAYEQYF | TGTGCCAGCAGTGAAGCCGACTGGGGACAGGGGGCCTACGAGCAGTACTTC | TRBV6-1 | - | TRBD1 | TRBJ2-7
CASSLYGTAGNTIYF | TGTGCCAGCAGTCTCTACGGGACAGCGGGAAACACCATATATTTT | TRBV6-6 | - | TRBD1 | TRBJ1-3
CAWSVGDDQPQHF | TGTGCCTGGAGTGTGGGGGACGATCAGCCCCAGCATTTT | TRBV30 | - | - | TRBJ1-5
CASSYFTRRRTEAFF | TGTGCCAGCAGTTACTTCACCCGGAGAAGGACTGAAGCTTTCTTT | TRBV6-5 | - | - | TRBJ1-1
CASSRGNGDEQYF | TGTGCCAGTAGTAGGGGAAATGGCGACGAGCAGTACTTC | TRBV19 | few | - | TRBJ2-7
CASSSGQGARTEAFF | TGTGCCAGCAGCTCGGGACAGGGGGCAAGGACTGAAGCTTTCTTT | TRBV5-4 | few | TRBD1 | TRBJ1-1
CASSPQGDEAFF | TGTGCCAGCTCACCACAAGGGGATGAAGCTTTCTTT | TRBV18 | - | - | TRBJ1-1
CASNRGVRTGKKGANQPQHF | TGTGCCAGCAACAGGGGAGTGAGGACAGGGAAAAAAGGGGCAAATCAGCCCCAGCATTTT | TRBV7-8 | few | TRBD1 | TRBJ1-5
CASSLKGGEQYF | TGTGCCAGCAGCTTAAAGGGGGGCGAGCAGTACTTC | TRBV7-2 | few | - | TRBJ2-7
CASRRAAGQGFVGEQFF | TGTGCCAGTAGAAGAGCGGCGGGACAGGGTTTTGTGGGTGAGCAGTTCTTC | TRBV19 | - | TRBD1 | TRBJ2-1
CASSYSTGYGYTF | TGTGCCAGCAGTTACTCGACCGGCTATGGCTACACCTTC | TRBV6-6 | - | - | TRBJ1-2
CASSYVGTGDFAEAFF | TGTGCCAGCAGTTACGTAGGGACAGGTGATTTCGCTGAAGCTTTCTTT | TRBV6-5 | - | TRBD1 | TRBJ1-1
CASRTGDTQYF | TGTGCCAGCAGAACGGGCGATACGCAGTATTTT | TRBV6-5 | - | - | TRBJ2-3
CASSLGSRVGATEAFF | TGTGCCAGCAGCTTAGGTAGTAGGGTTGGGGCGACTGAAGCTTTCTTT | TRBV11-2 | once | - | TRBJ1-1
CASSEDPEEYF | TGTGCCAGCAGTGAAGACCCGGAGGAGTACTTC | TRBV2 | - | - | TRBJ2-7
CASRTTTGELFF | TGTGCCAGTCGTACTACCACCGGGGAGCTGTTTTTT | TRBV19 | - | - | TRBJ2-2
CASGLRGSYEQYF | TGTGCCAGCGGCTTGAGGGGATCCTACGAGCAGTACTTC | TRBV5-4 | - | - | TRBJ2-7
CASRTASGGNNEQFF | TGTGCCAGCAGGACGGCTAGCGGGGGTAACAATGAGCAGTTCTTC | TRBV27 | - | TRBD2 | TRBJ2-1
CASSRSPWWGGTTDTQYF | TGTGCCAGCAGCCGGAGCCCTTGGTGGGGGGGGACCACAGATACGCAGTATTTT | TRBV5-4 | - | TRBD2 | TRBJ2-3
CASSDASEQFF | TGCGCCAGCAGCGACGCGAGTGAGCAGTTCTTC | TRBV5-1 | - | - | TRBJ2-1
CASNPGSGRVYNEQFF | TGTGCCAGCAACCCGGGTAGCGGGAGGGTTTACAATGAGCAGTTCTTC | TRBV28 | - | TRBD2 | TRBJ2-1
CASSLAWQSSYEQYF | TGTGCCAGCAGCTTAGCGTGGCAGAGCTCCTACGAGCAGTACTTC | TRBV7-2 | - | - | TRBJ2-7
CASSSQTGANEKLFF | TGTGCCAGCAGTTCGCAGACAGGGGCTAATGAAAAACTGTTTTTT | TRBV28 | - | TRBD1 | TRBJ1-4
CASTSGRGSTNYGYTF | TGTGCCAGCACGTCAGGAAGGGGATCGACTAACTATGGCTACACCTTC | TRBV2 | - | - | TRBJ1-2
CASSRLPGQVSTDTQYF | TGCGCCAGCAGTCGATTGCCGGGACAGGTTAGCACAGATACGCAGTATTTT | TRBV5-1 | - | TRBD1 | TRBJ2-3
CASSYRQGMDTEAFF | TGTGCCAGCAGTTACCGGCAGGGTATGGACACTGAAGCTTTCTTT | TRBV6-6 | - | - | TRBJ1-1
CASGLRGTGSDTQYF | TGTGCTAGTGGTTTGCGTGGGACAGGATCAGATACGCAGTATTTT | TRBV12-5 | - | TRBD1 | TRBJ2-3
CASSLGGGGETQYF | TGTGCTAGCAGCTTAGGGGGCGGTGGGGAGACCCAGTACTTC | TRBV7-7 | - | TRBD1 | TRBJ2-5
CASGPGPEGRQPQHF | TGTGCCAGCGGCCCCGGACCCGAAGGTCGTCAGCCCCAGCATTTT | TRBV6-1 | - | - | TRBJ1-5
CASSDPLEEKGSYEQYF | TGTGCCAGCAGTGATCCTTTGGAGGAAAAGGGCTCCTACGAGCAGTACTTC | TRBV25-1 | - | - | TRBJ2-7
CASSSQGGDFNEQFF | TGTGCCAGCAGCTCCCAGGGGGGCGACTTCAATGAGCAGTTCTTC | TRBV5-4 | - | - | TRBJ2-1
CASSEAWTGLTEAFF | TGTGCCAGCAGTGAAGCGTGGACAGGGTTAACTGAAGCTTTCTTT | TRBV2 | - | TRBD1 | TRBJ1-1